This T cell receptor (beta chain) was sequenced in a study of blood T cells in healthy people across ages (dated by TCRdb to between 2015 and 2017). The study in broad terms: In model experiments, template switching captured roughly one uniquely barcoded TCR beta cDNA molecule for every two T cells. To track age-related changes in TCR beta repertoire diversity, the study relied on deep sequencing normalized with unique cDNA molecular identifiers. Four age groups were formed from the donors: young (average 16 years), middle-aged (around 39), aged (62) and long-lived (less than 85). To avoid experimental bias, donors of different ages were distributed randomly across sequencing lanes. For two donors (one aged 18 to 29 and one aged 80 or older), the study analyzed two additional independent replicas of 1 million unique cDNA reads from the same blood draw. Study-wide findings and limitations: Bulk unsorted PBMC profiling prevented conclusive comparison of naive and antigen-experienced compartments. Observed TCR beta diversity per million T cells fell roughly linearly with age, and a significant reduction was already apparent by age around 36. The percentage of naive T cells measured by flow cytometry correlated strongly with observed TCR beta diversity. Estimates of total diversity from one million sequenced T cells were regarded as lower bounds and underestimates. The long-lived group showed more naive CD4+ T cells, fewer expanded clones and increased TCR diversity than the aged group, suggesting age selection. Because donor CMV infection status was unknown, age-related changes in expanded clonotypes were potentially confounded.

Library preparation employed 5' RACE. Sequencing instrument: Illumina HiSeq 2500. The second PCR ran for about 6 to 11 cycles and used a J-beta primer mix along with a sample-barcoded 5' primer. A template-switch 5' adaptor carrying 12 random nucleotides introduced a unique molecular identifier onto each TCR beta cDNA molecule. At least 3 million CDR3-containing paired-end reads were obtained from each sample. The Mint cDNA synthesis kit, primed by a TRBC-specific oligonucleotide, was used to synthesize first-strand cDNA from all RNA. After uracil-DNA glycosylase treatment, a first 18-cycle PCR used universal primers M1SS and BC2_uni_R on all cDNA. The published analysis was carried out like this. Normalization of each sample was performed by random selection of 1 million high-quality reads, each carrying a distinct molecular identifier. Reads with shared molecular identifiers were discarded instead of being binned into consensus sequences. MiTCR, run with a Q25 quality threshold and the strictest error-elimination algorithm, handled CDR3 identification, clonotype clustering and error correction. Lower-bound total TCR beta diversity was estimated with a nonparametric unseen species model using Euler transformation. TCRdb reanalyzed the raw reads on its own, using fastp at Q25 for trimming and MiXCR for clone calling, and kept in-frame beta chains. Entries are consolidated by CDR3 protein sequence, retaining the most common genes and DNA. TCRdb's processing, not the study's, gives the V and J calls here. In all, the sample holds about 700,000 distinct CDR3 sequences, and 32% of those were seen once. 15% to 19% of the sample is held by the ten biggest clonotypes.

The donors were some 39 Caucasian individuals from Russia, aged 6 to 90 years, who were systemically healthy. Ten milliliters of peripheral blood were drawn from each donor into EDTA-treated Vacutainer tubes. Ficoll-Paque density-gradient centrifugation was used to isolate PBMCs, with at least 6.5 million per sample. Trizol reagent was used to extract total RNA from the PBMCs, yielding at least 5.5 micrograms per sample. For every donor, an aliquot of PBMCs went through flow cytometry to measure the percentages of naive CD45RAhigh/CD27high T cells. This clonotype was recorded at least ten times. Its antigen is unknown. There are no base qualities to consult, and no much larger clone falls within one base. The CDR3 covers 16 residues, taking in both the cysteine and the phenylalanine. Only the CDR3 DNA is retained, 48 bases long and in frame from the first base. Cut back by 2 bases and 0 bases, the V and J ends lie 8 bases apart. CDR1 and CDR2 were assigned from the germline V gene as SNHLY and FYNNEI.

The rearrangement combines TRBV2 with TRBJ2-6; too little of a D gene remains to name it. This receptor was identified in a woman aged 80 or over in good health. Donor details come from another sample of the same person, matched by shared clones. Sequencing was carried out using blood. The nucleotides read TGTGCCAGCAGTGAACTACGGGTCTCTGGGGCCAACGTCCTGACTTTC. Translated, it reads CASSELRVSGANVLTF. Joined to the reference TRBV2 and TRBJ2-6 proteins, this CDR3 gives the full variable domain: EPEVTQTPSHQVTQMGQEVILRCVPISNHLYFYWYRQILGQKVEFLVSFYNNEISEKSEIFDDQFSVERPDGSNFTLKIRSTKLEDSAMYFCASSELRVSGANVLTFGAGSRLTVL.